This T cell receptor (beta chain) was recovered during a study of blood T cell repertoires in COVID-19. Study information: The analysed material was cDNA or gDNA that came from T cells, B-cell-depleted T cells, or PBMCs.

The CDR3 covers 13 residues. V was pared by 5 bases and J by 6 bases, with 3 bases of the junction left unmatched. Germline lookup yields CDR1 WNHNN and CDR2 SYGVQD (reference sequence). In the study's own analysis: Researchers report that nucleated cell counts were estimated from reference gene primer amplification. This table comes from immunoSEQ multiplex PCR, and its TCRdb copy is limited to in-frame clones, with some not included. That table is the source of V, J and clone size, and D and trimming were worked out from the DNA. In the table there are around 200,000 clones, nearly 90% of which are singletons.

The chain is built from TRBV10-1 and TRBJ1-2; 10 bases are shared with TRBD1. The source material was peripheral blood. This TCR derives from a man over 45 with acute or convalescent COVID-19. CDR3 loop: CASSQGQGNGYTF. The CDR3 DNA is TGCGCCAGCAGTCAGGGACAGGGGAATGGCTACACCTTC.